These 32 T cell receptor beta chains were all obtained from the same sample, sequenced in a study of T cells expressing NK-cell markers. TCRdb derives one entry per CDR3 protein from the 5' RACE reads, leaving out DNA. The sample has about 170,000 distinct CDR3 sequences. Sample: blood T cells: a sorted CD56 or NKG2C T cell subset, CD4+ or CD8+ T cells, or bulk PBMC T cells (not recorded which). Receptors originate from a man aged 18-69 years in good health.

The CDR3 sequence is CASSEEERGEPSYNEQFF. The genes are TRBV10-1 and TRBJ2-1; TCRdb's D call of TRBD2 is untestable without DNA. The CDR3 length is 18 residues. Germline assignment: CDR1 WNHNN and CDR2 SYGVQD (reference sequence).

This chain links TRBV11-1 with TRBJ2-2. Germline CDR1 and CDR2: SGHAT and FQDESV (reference sequence). The CDR3 contains 15 residues. CDR3 sequence: CASSLEMRGSGELFF.

This chain links TRBV10-1 with TRBJ2-7. From germline, CDR1 is WNHNN and CDR2 SYGVQD (reference sequence). The CDR3 loop spans 13 amino acids. The CDR3 region is CASGDTQSYEQYF.

The chain combines TRBV12-3 or TRBV12-4 with TRBJ2-5; TCRdb designates TRBD1, a call that cannot be tested without DNA. This CDR3 contains 15 residues. The CDR3 spells CASSRTSGGGETQYF.

The chain employs TRBV20-1 and TRBJ2-5; TCRdb indicates TRBD2, and absent DNA this call remains unverified. This CDR3 is built from 17 residues. Looked up from germline, CDR1 is DFQATT and CDR2 is SNEGSKA (reference sequence). CDR3: CSASPAPGLADQETQYF.

The chain couples TRBV5-1 to TRBJ2-2. The V gene's germline CDR1 is SGHRS and CDR2 YFSETQ. This CDR3 contains 14 residues. This chain's CDR3 is CASSSAGVTGELFF.

The genes are TRBV6-1 and TRBJ2-7. The CDR3 has 15 residues. In germline, CDR1 is MNHNS, CDR2 SASEGT. The chain's CDR3 is CASSEGAASSYEQYF.

The chain recombines TRBV20-1 with TRBJ2-7; with no DNA, the TCRdb D assignment of TRBD2 cannot be verified. CDR3 size: 15 residues. The V gene's germline CDR1 is DFQATT and CDR2 SNEGSKA (reference sequence). CDR3 protein: CSAIRSGGGAYEQYF.

The chain combines TRBV5-1 with TRBJ2-7; TCRdb outputs TRBD2, but without DNA this stays unchecked. The CDR3 totals 17 residues. The germline V gene encodes CDR1 SGHRS and CDR2 YFSETQ. The CDR3 sequence is CASSDGLAGAPDYEQYF.

V gene TRBV6-1 combines with J gene TRBJ1-5. This CDR3 region has 13 residues. Per the germline V gene, CDR1 is MNHNS and CDR2 is SASEGT. CDR3 in amino acids: CASRSYSNQPQHF.

V is TRBV10-3 and J is TRBJ2-5; the TCRdb D gene call, TRBD1, has no DNA to confirm it. The germline V gene encodes CDR1 ENHRY and CDR2 SYGVKD. The CDR3 length is 14 residues. CDR3 region: CAISEMTRVETQYF.

The chain employs TRBV7-7 and TRBJ2-7; TCRdb names TRBD1, which stays unverified in the absence of DNA. Germline-derived CDR1 and CDR2 are SSHAT and FNYEAQ (reference sequence). The CDR3 extends over 13 amino acids. CDR3 residues: CASSSYGGNEQYF.

The chain links TRBV6-1 to TRBJ1-5. Germline CDR1 MNHNS, CDR2 SASEGT. The CDR3 has 14 residues. CDR3 sequence: CASSDGQSNQPQHF.

The chain links TRBV7-3 to TRBJ2-3; TCRdb's D call, TRBD2, is unchecked because there is no DNA. This CDR3 comprises 16 residues. Germline-derived CDR1 and CDR2 are SGHTA and FQGTGA. The CDR3 protein is CASSLTRRGRADTQYF.

The chain joins TRBV6-1 to TRBJ2-1; TCRdb's D call of TRBD1 is untestable without DNA. The CDR3 spans 12 residues. Germline V gene sequence: CDR1 MNHNS, CDR2 SASEGT. The CDR3 reads CASSNSGEGWFF.

J is TRBJ1-4 and V is TRBV7-9. Germline lookup yields CDR1 SEHNR and CDR2 FQNEAQ (reference sequence). This CDR3 is built from 15 residues. CDR3 region: CASSLKSGANEKLFF.

CDR3 amino acids: CASRTENRVETQYF. V gene TRBV5-1 combines with J gene TRBJ2-5. Looked up from germline, CDR1 is SGHRS and CDR2 is YFSETQ. The CDR3 is 14 amino acids.

The CDR3 loop is CASSLAVASGDLYNEQFF. V usage is TRBV13 and J usage is TRBJ2-1; TCRdb's D call of TRBD2 is untestable without DNA. This CDR3 contains 18 residues. Germline lookup yields CDR1 PRHDT and CDR2 FYEKMQ (reference sequence).

J is TRBJ2-5 and V is TRBV7-9; there is no DNA to check the TCRdb D call of TRBD1. The CDR3 runs 14 residues. Germline V gives CDR1 SEHNR, CDR2 FQNEAQ (reference sequence). CDR3 loop: CASSPETGLVTQYF.

This chain joins TRBV5-1 and TRBJ2-7; there is no DNA to check the TCRdb D call of TRBD1. The CDR3 consists of 15 residues. CDR1 and CDR2 (germline): SGHRS, YFSETQ. The CDR3 sequence: CASSLEVGPTYEQYF.

V is TRBV7-9 and J is TRBJ2-5; TCRdb calls TRBD1, which cannot be checked without DNA. CDR1 and CDR2 from the germline V gene are SEHNR and FQNEAQ (reference sequence). The CDR3 length is 17 residues. CDR3: CASSSPFGQGGSETQYF.

This rearrangement joins TRBV19 to TRBJ1-2. This CDR3 has 14 amino acids. CDR1 and CDR2 from the germline V gene are LNHDA and SQIVND (reference sequence). The CDR3 sequence: CASGLNREGTGYTF.

The chain employs TRBV11-2 and TRBJ2-1; the TRBD2 assignment by TCRdb is unverifiable without DNA. Germline CDR1 is SGHAT and CDR2 is FQNNGV. This CDR3 is built from 12 residues. The CDR3 loop is CASTYQGHEQFF.

This chain joins TRBV6-5 and TRBJ1-2; TCRdb designates TRBD1, a call that cannot be tested without DNA. This CDR3 contains 16 residues. Germline V gene data show CDR1 as MNHEY and CDR2 as SVGAGI. This CDR3 is CASSLYGPGGRGGYTF.

This chain connects TRBV27 to TRBJ2-5; TCRdb's D gene call, TRBD1, goes unchecked for lack of DNA. Per the germline V gene, CDR1 is MNHEY and CDR2 is SMNVEV (reference sequence). The CDR3 runs to 16 residues. This CDR3 is CASSTLGTGGQETQYF.

This rearrangement joins TRBV11-1 to TRBJ2-4; no DNA is available, so the TRBD1 call from TCRdb remains unchecked. Germline V gives CDR1 SGHAT, CDR2 FQDESV (reference sequence). The CDR3 contains 20 residues. This CDR3 reads CASSSRTGPPHGFAKNIQYF.

The rearrangement links TRBV27 to TRBJ2-7; TCRdb returns TRBD1, unconfirmable since there is no DNA. The CDR3 sequence is 14 residues long. Looked up from germline, CDR1 is MNHEY and CDR2 is SMNVEV (reference sequence). The CDR3 is CASSEDSQLYEQYF.

The chain joins TRBV6-5 to TRBJ2-1; TCRdb picks TRBD1, but there is no DNA to check that call. CDR3 length: 14 residues. Germline CDR1 is MNHEY and CDR2 is SVGAGI. CDR3 loop: CASSYSGGPYEQFF.

This chain connects TRBV2 to TRBJ2-6; TCRdb gives TRBD1 as the D gene, but with no DNA this cannot be confirmed. The CDR3 totals 16 residues. CDR1 SNHLY and CDR2 FYNNEI come from the germline V gene. The CDR3: CASAGDRTSGANVLTF.

V and J are TRBV12-3 or TRBV12-4 and TRBJ1-2; the D call of TRBD1 rests on TCRdb alone, since no DNA is present to check it. The CDR3 length is 15 residues. CDR3 in amino acids: CASSVSVGGIGGYTF.

The rearrangement joins TRBV18 to TRBJ2-1. The germline V gene encodes CDR1 KGHSH and CDR2 LQKENI. The CDR3 loop spans 12 amino acids. CDR3 residues: CASFIPYNEQFF.

This chain joins TRBV5-5 and TRBJ2-1. The CDR3 contains 15 residues. The germline gives CDR1 SGHKS, CDR2 YYEKEE (reference sequence). The CDR3 sequence is CASSFRLGPYNEQFF. Combining the CDR3 with reference TRBV5-5 and TRBJ2-1 gives the whole variable domain DAGVTQSPTHLIKTRGQQVTLRCSPISGHKSVSWYQQVLGQGPQFIFQYYEKEERGRGNFPDRFSARQFPNYSSELNVNALLLGDSALYLCASSFRLGPYNEQFFGPGTRLTVL.